The 20 T cell receptor beta chains below all came from one sample that was sequenced in a study of Ad26.COV2.S vaccination and SARS-CoV-2 variants. The table came from immunoSEQ multiplex PCR; TCRdb's copy has only in-frame clones and leaves some out. This sample yields about 350,000 clones, of which about 89% are seen a single time; roughly 4.8% belongs to the top ten. Treatment meaning: some 20 received Ad26.COV2.S at low or high dose, single or two shots; roughly five received placebo; per-sample allocation not given. Specimen acquisition occurred on day 63 following the initial vaccine or placebo injection. The starting material was peripheral blood, obtained in a trial of Ad26.COV2.S vaccine versus placebo. These receptors came from a person aged 18-65 years who received the Ad26.COV2.S COVID-19 vaccine or a placebo.

This chain links TRBV7-9 with TRBJ1-3; D gene uncertain. V dropped 6 bases and J dropped 0 bases, with 6 bases sitting between them. The CDR3 has 13 residues. CDR1 SEHNR and CDR2 FQNEAQ come from the germline V gene (reference sequence). Here the CDR3 DNA reads TGTGCCAGCAGTAGTCTCTCTGGAAACACCATATATTTT. Translation: CASSSLSGNTIYF.

This chain connects TRBV19 to TRBJ2-7; no firm D call. V was pared by 2 bases and J by 3 bases, with 20 bases between. The CDR3 has 17 amino acids. Germline V gene sequence: CDR1 LNHDA, CDR2 SQIVND (reference sequence). In nucleotides, the CDR3 is TGTGCCAGTAGTATAAGGCTATCCCAGACTTCGGGCTACGAGCAGTACTTC. Its translation: CASSIRLSQTSGYEQYF.

The chain recombines TRBV6-5 with TRBJ1-1; D ambiguous. The CDR3 totals 13 residues. V was pared by 4 bases and J by 1 base, with 7 bases between. Germline loops: CDR1 MNHEY, CDR2 SVGAGI. In nucleotides, the CDR3 is TGTGCCAGCAGTTGGGCCAGGAACACTGAAGCTTTCTTT. Translated: CASSWARNTEAFF.

This clone was seen once. The rearrangement joins TRBV9 to TRBJ1-1; D is ambiguous. The length of the CDR3 is 16 residues. The germline V gene encodes CDR1 SGDLS and CDR2 YYNGEE. V lost 0 bases to trimming and J lost 11 bases, with 23 bases between them. The CDR3 is CASSVDLSFGVGAAFF. In DNA form, the CDR3 reads TGTGCCAGCAGCGTAGATCTTTCGTTCGGGGTTGGAGCGGCTTTCTTT.

V is TRBV9 and J is TRBJ2-7; TRBD1 aligns across 11 bases. This CDR3 region has 15 residues. CDR1 is SGDLS and CDR2 is YYNGEE in the germline V gene. V gave up 3 bases and J gave up 2 bases; unmatched junction bases: 4. In DNA, the CDR3 is TGTGCCAGCAGCGAGGGACAGGGGGGCACCTACGAGCAGTACTTC. Protein: CASSEGQGGTYEQYF. Combining the CDR3 with reference TRBV9 and TRBJ2-7 gives the whole variable domain DSGVTQTPKHLITATGQRVTLRCSPRSGDLSVYWYQQSLDQGLQFLIQYYNGEERAKGNILERFSAQQFPDLHSELNLSSLELGDSALYFCASSEGQGGTYEQYFGPGTRLTVT.

The chain has TRBV15 and TRBJ2-5; 9 bases are a match to TRBD1. The CDR3 has 14 residues. In germline, CDR1 is LNHNV, CDR2 YYDKDF (reference sequence). V dropped 2 bases and J dropped 5; count of bases not matched to a gene: 3. CDR3 sequence reads: CATSRRTGEETQYF. CDR3 coding DNA: TGTGCCACCAGCAGAAGGACAGGGGAGGAGACCCAGTACTTC.

The genes are TRBV7-9 and TRBJ2-1, with no clear D. The CDR3 totals 16 residues. The germline V gene has CDR1 SEHNR and CDR2 FQNEAQ (reference sequence). V was cut by 3 bases and J by 1 base, with 13 bases left in between. In DNA, the CDR3 is TGTGCCAGCAGCTTTCTAGGGTTAGGTTCCTACAATGAGCAGTTCTTC. As protein: CASSFLGLGSYNEQFF.

The chain combines TRBV28 with TRBJ2-7; D is unresolved. The CDR3 contains 14 residues. CDR1 and CDR2 (germline): MDHEN, SYDVKM. The V end lost 2 bases, the J end lost 6 bases, and 14 bases lay between the germline ends. The CDR3: CASSLERPSGEQYF. CDR3 bases: TGTGCCAGCAGTTTAGAGAGGCCGTCCGGCGAGCAGTACTTC.

This CDR3 reads CASSLWVTSTDTQYF. CDR3 DNA: TGTGCCAGCAGTTTGTGGGTTACTAGCACAGATACGCAGTATTTT. The J gene is TRBJ2-3, the V gene TRBV27; D is undetermined. The length of the CDR3 is 15 residues. Germline-derived CDR1 and CDR2 are MNHEY and SMNVEV (reference sequence). Trimming left V 3 bases short and J 0 bases short, with 10 bases between.

Written as DNA, the CDR3 is TGTGCCTGGAGTGAACTGGACGAGCAGTACTTC. Translated, it gives CAWSELDEQYF. The chain joins TRBV30 to TRBJ2-7; D not certain. This CDR3 has 11 residues. Germline-derived CDR1 and CDR2 are GTSNPN and SVGIG (reference sequence). Trimming removed 1 base at V and 5 bases at J, with 6 bases between.

The chain links TRBV7-9 to TRBJ1-1; the D gene is possibly TRBD1 (6 bases). The V end lost 5 bases, the J end lost 5 bases, and 15 bases lay between the germline ends. Looked up from germline, CDR1 is SEHNR and CDR2 is FQNEAQ (reference sequence). This CDR3 region has 14 residues. CDR3 in DNA: TGTGCCAGCAGCGTCTCGCGACAGGTTACTGAAGCTTTCTTT. This sequence encodes CASSVSRQVTEAFF.

Remarks on this clone: A clone one base away is much larger, so this may be a read error. The rearrangement links TRBV19 to TRBJ2-7; the D gene is possibly TRBD1 (5 bases). The V end was cut by 1 base, the J end by 2 bases, with 9 bases between. The CDR3 has 14 amino acids. CDR1 LNHDA and CDR2 SQIVND come from the germline V gene (reference sequence). CDR3 coding DNA: TGTGCCAGTAGTATAGCCGGCAGGGCCTACGAGCAGTACTTC. Its protein product is CASSIAGRAYEQYF.

The genes are TRBV13 and TRBJ2-1; D is uncertain. Germline-derived CDR1 and CDR2 are PRHDT and FYEKMQ (reference sequence). The CDR3 length is 14 residues. Trimming removed 4 bases at V and 9 bases at J, with 16 bases between. In DNA, the CDR3 is TGTGCCAGCAGCTCCGAAAGTAGTTCGGGTGAGCAGTTCTTC. This encodes CASSSESSSGEQFF.

V is TRBV19 and J is TRBJ1-6; no reliable D call. CDR1 and CDR2 (germline): LNHDA, SQIVND (reference sequence). V gave up 9 bases and J gave up 4 bases, with 10 bases separating them. The CDR3 contains 13 residues. CDR3 DNA: TGTGCCAGCGCCGAGCTTTATAATTCACCCCTCCACTTT. Protein sequence: CASAELYNSPLHF.

This chain connects TRBV11-2 to TRBJ2-5; 7 positions agree with TRBD1. Germline V gene lookup returns CDR1 SGHAT and CDR2 FQNNGV. The length of the CDR3 is 14 residues. The V gene end was trimmed by 1 base and the J gene end by 5 bases; junction bases not matched to a gene: 4. CDR3 region: CASSLVGGRETQYF. In nucleotides, the CDR3 is TGTGCCAGCAGCTTAGTAGGGGGCCGGGAGACCCAGTACTTC.

The chain uses TRBV19 and TRBJ2-6; D might be TRBD1 or TRBD2, each matching 5 bases. The CDR3 spans 18 residues. The ends were cut back, 5 bases at V and 1 base at J, with 18 bases in the middle. Germline V CDR1 and CDR2: LNHDA, SQIVND (reference sequence). The CDR3 DNA reads as TGTGCCAGTAGTTACGGGGCTTGGACGGGGTCTGGGGCCAACGTCCTGACTTTC. Amino acids: CASSYGAWTGSGANVLTF.

The chain is built from TRBV15 and TRBJ2-3; 10 bases agree with TRBD2. The V gene's germline CDR1 is LNHNV and CDR2 YYDKDF (reference sequence). CDR3 length equals 18 residues. V shed 1 base and J 0 bases; nucleotides not matched to a gene: 7. The CDR3 DNA follows: TGTGCCACCAGCAGAGCACTACTAGCGGGAACTAGCACAGATACGCAGTATTTT. Protein sequence: CATSRALLAGTSTDTQYF. The entire variable domain, with the rest obtained from reference TRBV15 and TRBJ2-3, is as follows: DAMVIQNPRYQVTQFGKPVTLSCSQTLNHNVMYWYQQKSSQAPKLLFHYYDKDFNNEADTPDNFQSRRPNTSFCFLDIRSPGLGDTAMYLCATSRALLAGTSTDTQYFGPGTRLTVL.

This clone was seen more than once but under ten times. This chain links TRBV2 with TRBJ2-2, with 7 bases lining up with TRBD1. J lost 2 bases, V lost 7 bases, and 4 bases had no gene match. The length of the CDR3 is 14 residues. CDR1 SNHLY and CDR2 FYNNEI come from the germline V gene. The chain's CDR3 is CASKRDRNTGELFF. CDR3 DNA: TGTGCCAGCAAAAGGGACAGAAACACCGGGGAGCTGTTTTTT.

CDR3 residues: CASSQGLAGGQETQYF. CDR3 DNA sequence: TGTGCCAGCAGCCAAGGACTAGCGGGAGGGCAAGAGACCCAGTACTTC. The chain carries TRBV3-1 (or the pseudogene TRBV3-2) and TRBJ2-5; 14 bases map to TRBD2. Germline V gene lookup returns CDR1 LGHDT and CDR2 YNNKEL (reference sequence). The CDR3 extends over 16 amino acids. With V trimmed by 1 base and J by 2 bases, 0 bases remained unmatched.

The genes are TRBV27 and TRBJ1-1; D not resolved. Trimming took 8 bases from V and 0 from J, leaving 10 bases between them. The CDR3 is 13 residues long. CDR1 and CDR2 (germline): MNHEY, SMNVEV (reference sequence). Here the CDR3 reads CASGPGMNTEAFF. The CDR3 bases are TGTGCCAGCGGCCCGGGCATGAACACTGAAGCTTTCTTT.